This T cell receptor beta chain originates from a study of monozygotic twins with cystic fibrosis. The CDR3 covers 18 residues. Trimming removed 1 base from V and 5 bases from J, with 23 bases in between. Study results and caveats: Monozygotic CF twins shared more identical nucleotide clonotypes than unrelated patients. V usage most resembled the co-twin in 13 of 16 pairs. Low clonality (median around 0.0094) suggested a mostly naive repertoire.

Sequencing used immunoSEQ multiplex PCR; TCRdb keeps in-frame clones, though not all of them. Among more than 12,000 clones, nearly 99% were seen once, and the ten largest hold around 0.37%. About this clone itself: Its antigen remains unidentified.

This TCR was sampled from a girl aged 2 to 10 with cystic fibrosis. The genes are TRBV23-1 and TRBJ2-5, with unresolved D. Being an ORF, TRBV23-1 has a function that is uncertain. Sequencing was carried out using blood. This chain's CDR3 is CASSQWGPPDGRRETQYF. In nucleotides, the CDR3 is TGCGCCAGCAGTCAATGGGGTCCTCCGGACGGCCGGCGGGAGACCCAGTACTTC.